This passage covers 16 T cell receptor beta chains from one sample sequenced in a study of T cells in tumors and immune-related adverse events. TCRdb's table, derived via immunoSEQ multiplex PCR, lists solely in-frame clones and lacks some. The table has fewer than 750 clones, about 87% seen once. The source material was tumor tissue, sampled from a patient treated with anti-PD-1 therapy. The receptors were sampled from a female donor with metastatic renal cell carcinoma.

The J gene is TRBJ2-1, the V gene TRBV7-7; TRBD2 agrees at 10 bases. This CDR3 comprises 15 residues. Looked up from germline, CDR1 is SSHAT and CDR2 is FNYEAQ (reference sequence). The ends lost 5 bases at V and 3 bases at J; junction bases unmatched: 4. The CDR3 nucleotides are TGTGCCAGCAGCCTTAGCGGGGGGAACTACAATGAGCAGTTCTTC. Encoded protein: CASSLSGGNYNEQFF.

The chain recombines TRBV6-5 with TRBJ1-5; the D is unclear. In germline, CDR1 is MNHEY, CDR2 SVGAGI. V was clipped by 2 bases and J by 6 bases, with 8 bases between them. The CDR3 covers 13 residues. The CDR3 is CASSYREGQPQHF. The CDR3 nucleotides read TGTGCCAGCAGTTACAGGGAGGGTCAGCCCCAGCATTTT.

This clone was detected only once. The V call is TRBV23-1, the J call TRBJ2-1; 10 bases line up with TRBD2. TRBV23-1 falls under the ORF class, with uncertain function. This CDR3 is built from 18 residues. After removal of 2 bases from V and 7 bases from J, the junction contained 14 bases not matched to a gene. The CDR3 DNA follows: TGCGCCAGCAGTCAAGAAGAGGTCCTAGCGGGAGTCGGGAATGAGCAGTTCTTC. Amino acids: CASSQEEVLAGVGNEQFF.

The CDR3 protein is CSVVGGTKGITDTQYF. DNA for the CDR3: TGCAGCGTTGTCGGAGGGACTAAGGGGATCACAGATACGCAGTATTTT. The chain combines TRBV29-1 with TRBJ2-3; 7 nucleotides line up with TRBD2. Trimming removed 4 bases from V and 2 bases from J; junction bases left unmatched: 12. The CDR3 totals 16 residues. Per the germline V gene, CDR1 is SQVTM and CDR2 is ANQGSEA.

This CDR3 reads CASSHPREVSPYYNEQFF. The CDR3 DNA is TGTGCCAGCAGCCACCCCCGGGAGGTGTCCCCTTATTACAATGAGCAGTTCTTC. The chain recombines TRBV9 with TRBJ2-1; 7 positions agree with TRBD2. J lost 4 bases, V lost 4 bases, and 17 bases had no gene match. The germline V gene encodes CDR1 SGDLS and CDR2 YYNGEE. This CDR3 region has 18 residues.

The chain uses TRBV19 and TRBJ1-2; D remains ambiguous. V was cut by 0 bases and J by 4 bases, with 6 bases left in between. The V gene's germline CDR1 is LNHDA and CDR2 SQIVND (reference sequence). This CDR3 comprises 13 residues. CDR3 sequence: CASSIDGFYGYTF. The CDR3, as DNA: TGTGCCAGTAGTATAGACGGATTCTATGGCTACACCTTC.

The gene calls are TRBV2 and TRBJ1-1, with D unresolved. The CDR3 extends over 13 amino acids. The V and J ends lost 7 bases and 1 base respectively, with 10 bases between them. CDR1 is SNHLY, CDR2 FYNNEI, per germline. The CDR3 loop is CASTEWWNTEAFF. Written as DNA, the CDR3 is TGTGCCAGCACCGAATGGTGGAACACTGAAGCTTTCTTT.

The rearrangement joins TRBV6-5 to TRBJ1-1; 8 positions agree with TRBD1. The CDR3 extends over 15 amino acids. J was trimmed by 7 bases and V by 5 bases; bases with no gene match: 12. Germline V gene sequence: CDR1 MNHEY, CDR2 SVGAGI. CDR3 sequence reads: CASSAWGQVDSEAFF. The CDR3 DNA reads TGTGCCAGCAGTGCCTGGGGACAGGTTGACAGTGAAGCTTTCTTT.

This sequence joins TRBV30 and TRBJ2-2; D possibly corresponds to TRBD2 (6 bases). This CDR3 has 15 residues. Germline V gene sequence: CDR1 GTSNPN, CDR2 SVGIG (reference sequence). Trimming removed 0 bases at V and 3 bases at J, with 11 bases between. As DNA, the CDR3 is TGTGCCTGGAGTGTCCTACTAGCCGACACCGGGGAGCTGTTTTTT. As protein: CAWSVLLADTGELFF.

V and J are TRBV14 and TRBJ2-1; D unclear. The V gene lost 5 bases and the J gene lost 2 bases, with 4 bases spanning the gap. The V gene's germline CDR1 is SGHDN and CDR2 FVKESK. This CDR3 is built from 12 residues. CDR3 coding DNA: TGTGCCAGCAGCAGACCCTACAATGAGCAGTTCTTC. Its protein product is CASSRPYNEQFF.

The genes are TRBV7-9 and TRBJ1-6; 8 bases fit TRBD1. The V and J ends lost 4 bases and 11 bases, in that order; junction bases with no gene match: 4. Per germline, CDR1 SEHNR and CDR2 FQNEAQ (reference sequence). CDR3 length: 13 amino acids. The CDR3 loop is CASSSRDRTPLHF. DNA of the CDR3: TGTGCCAGCAGCTCCCGGGACAGGACACCCCTCCACTTT. Full variable domain (outside the CDR3, taken from reference TRBV7-9 and TRBJ1-6): DTGVSQNPRHKITKRGQNVTFRCDPISEHNRLYWYRQTLGQGPEFLTYFQNEAQLEKSRLLSDRFSAERPKGSFSTLEIQRTEQGDSAMYLCASSSRDRTPLHFGNGTRLTVT.

V gene TRBV19 combines with J gene TRBJ2-1; D is perhaps TRBD1 (5 bases). CDR1 is LNHDA and CDR2 is SQIVND in the germline V gene (reference sequence). The CDR3 totals 13 residues. Between the trimmed V and J ends, which lost 5 bases and 6 bases, there was a span of 11 bases. The CDR3 sequence: CASSSRQTNEQFF. The DNA for the CDR3 is TGTGCCAGTAGTTCCCGACAGACCAATGAGCAGTTCTTC. The full variable domain, in which reference TRBV19 and TRBJ2-1 provide the parts outside the CDR3, is DGGITQSPKYLFRKEGQNVTLSCEQNLNHDAMYWYRQDPGQGLRLIYYSQIVNDFQKGDIAEGYSVSREKKESFPLTVTSAQKNPTAFYLCASSSRQTNEQFFGPGTRLTVL.

The J gene is TRBJ2-1, the V gene TRBV2; 9 nucleotides agree with TRBD1. J lost 7 bases, V lost 4 bases, and 5 bases had no gene match. The CDR3 runs to 14 residues. Per germline, CDR1 SNHLY and CDR2 FYNNEI. CDR3 region: CASSAVGTGNEQFF. The CDR3 DNA sequence: TGTGCCAGCAGTGCGGTCGGGACAGGGAATGAGCAGTTCTTC.

The V call is TRBV9, the J call TRBJ2-2; possibly TRBD1 or TRBD2 for D (6 bases each). CDR1 SGDLS and CDR2 YYNGEE come from the germline V gene. With 7 bases removed from V and 1 base from J, the gap between germline ends came to 14 bases. This CDR3 has 15 amino acids. The CDR3 loop is CASADSGLNTGELFF. The CDR3 nucleotides read TGTGCCAGCGCGGACAGCGGGCTGAACACCGGGGAGCTGTTTTTT. Looking up the rest from reference TRBV9 and TRBJ2-2 gives the full variable domain: DSGVTQTPKHLITATGQRVTLRCSPRSGDLSVYWYQQSLDQGLQFLIQYYNGEERAKGNILERFSAQQFPDLHSELNLSSLELGDSALYFCASADSGLNTGELFFGEGSRLTVL.

The chain couples TRBV30 to TRBJ2-7, with TRBD1 matching 7 bases. CDR1 is GTSNPN, CDR2 SVGIG, per germline (reference sequence). Trimming took 1 base from V and 3 from J; bases not matched to a gene: 6. The CDR3 is 14 residues long. The CDR3 nucleotides are TGTGCCTGGAGTGCCGGGACAGAACTCTACGAGCAGTACTTC. It yields the protein CAWSAGTELYEQYF.

The gene calls are TRBV5-1 and TRBJ2-1; 14 bases agree with TRBD2. Germline CDR1 is SGHRS and CDR2 is YFSETQ. V dropped 3 bases and J dropped 4; count of bases not matched to a gene: 6. This CDR3 region has 17 residues. CDR3 residues: CASSYMGLAGVYNEQFF. The CDR3 DNA follows: TGCGCCAGCAGCTATATGGGACTAGCGGGAGTTTACAATGAGCAGTTCTTC.